This T cell receptor (beta chain) was identified during a study of T cell changes during pregnancy in multiple sclerosis. Assay: immunoSEQ multiplex PCR; the TCRdb copy retains only in-frame clones and omits some. The profile shows under 65,000 clones, around 90% of them singletons. The CDR3 contains 16 residues. The rearrangement uses TRBV21-1 and TRBJ1-2; the D segment call TRBD1 is taken from the table without a DNA check. TRBV21-1 is flagged as a pseudogene. The sequence came from a female donor with multiple sclerosis, enrolled in a pregnancy study. The sample consisted of CD4+ T cells from peripheral blood mononuclear cells, taken in the third trimester of pregnancy. Here the CDR3 DNA reads TGTGCCAGCAGCAAAACCTGGCAGGGGGCGGGCTATGGCTACACCTTC. Protein product: CASSKTWQGAGYGYTF.